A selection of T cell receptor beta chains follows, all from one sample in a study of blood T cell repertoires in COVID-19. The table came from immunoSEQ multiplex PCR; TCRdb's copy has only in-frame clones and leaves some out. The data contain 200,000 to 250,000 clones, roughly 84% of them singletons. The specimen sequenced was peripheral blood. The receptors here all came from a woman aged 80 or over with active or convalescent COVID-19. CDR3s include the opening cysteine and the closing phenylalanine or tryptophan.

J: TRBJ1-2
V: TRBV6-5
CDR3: CASRLNKQANYGYTF

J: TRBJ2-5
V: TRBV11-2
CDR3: CASSLDRVGETQYF

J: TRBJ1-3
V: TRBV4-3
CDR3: CASSQGTGPGNTIYF

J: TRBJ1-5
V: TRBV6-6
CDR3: CASSPPGGPPGNQPQHF

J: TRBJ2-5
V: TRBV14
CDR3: CASSQVGEGETQYF

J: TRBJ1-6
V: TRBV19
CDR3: CASAGTGYNSPLHF

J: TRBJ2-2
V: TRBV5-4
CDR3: CASSSPGVITGELFF

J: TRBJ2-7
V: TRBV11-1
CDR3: CASSRRDSLSSYEQYF

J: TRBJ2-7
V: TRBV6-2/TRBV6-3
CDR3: CASSLDRYEQYF

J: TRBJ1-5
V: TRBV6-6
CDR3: CASSPQGGPAGQPQHF

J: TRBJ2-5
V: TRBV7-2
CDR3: CASSPVQGETQYF

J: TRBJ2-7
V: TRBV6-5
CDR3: CASMRDRGNYEQYF

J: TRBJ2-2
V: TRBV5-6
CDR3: CASSFGLAGDTGELFF

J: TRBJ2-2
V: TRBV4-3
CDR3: CASSQENWSGVVFF

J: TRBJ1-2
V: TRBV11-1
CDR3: CASSTGQSYGYTF

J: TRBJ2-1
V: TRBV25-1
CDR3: CASSRGGRIDEQFF

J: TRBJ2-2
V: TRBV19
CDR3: CATQQGTGELFF

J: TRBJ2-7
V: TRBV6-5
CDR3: CASSLSGVYEQYF

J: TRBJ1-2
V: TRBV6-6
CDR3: CASSYGTPTGYGYTF

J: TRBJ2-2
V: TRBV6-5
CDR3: CASSYSTQGDGELFF

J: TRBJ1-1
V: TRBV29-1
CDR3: CSVEEAQGGTEAFF

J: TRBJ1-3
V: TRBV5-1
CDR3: CASSATGLGNTIYF

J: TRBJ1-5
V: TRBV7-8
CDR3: CASSSGGPSSTDYSNQPQHF

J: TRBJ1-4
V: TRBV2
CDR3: CASRAGTSNEKLFF

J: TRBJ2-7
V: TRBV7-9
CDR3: CASSLTGMGQSSMQYF

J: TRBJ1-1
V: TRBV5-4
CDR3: CASSLGSGVWGEAFF

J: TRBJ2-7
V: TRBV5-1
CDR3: CASSATGVGEQYF

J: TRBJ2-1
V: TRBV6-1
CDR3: CASSERGGDYNEQFF

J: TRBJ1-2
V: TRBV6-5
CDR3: CASSILGLYGYTF

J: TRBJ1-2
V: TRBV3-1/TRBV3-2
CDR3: CASSTRSSGTVGGYTF

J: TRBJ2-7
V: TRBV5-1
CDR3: CASSLASGLAGVHEQYF

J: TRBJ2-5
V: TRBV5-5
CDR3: CASSWTSGRYETQYF

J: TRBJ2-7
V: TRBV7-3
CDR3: CASSLKGGPYEQYF

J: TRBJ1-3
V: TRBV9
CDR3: CASSVGQRYSGNTIYF

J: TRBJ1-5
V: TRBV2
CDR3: CASSEDYKTGVWQPQHF

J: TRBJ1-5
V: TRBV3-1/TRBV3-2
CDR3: CASSQGKRTANQPQHF

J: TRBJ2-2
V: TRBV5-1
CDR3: CASSLQGARGSGELFF

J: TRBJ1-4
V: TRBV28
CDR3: CASSLTGGIEKLFF

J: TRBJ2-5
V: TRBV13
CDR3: CASSPWGRQGQETQYF

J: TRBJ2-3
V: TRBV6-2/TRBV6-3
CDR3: CASSRGLTSGGSTDTQYF

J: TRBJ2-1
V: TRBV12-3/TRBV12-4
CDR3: CASSVTRGNEQFF

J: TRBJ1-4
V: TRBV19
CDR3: CASIQEVRDLRDLEKLFF

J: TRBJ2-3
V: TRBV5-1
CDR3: CASSLGGRTDTQYF